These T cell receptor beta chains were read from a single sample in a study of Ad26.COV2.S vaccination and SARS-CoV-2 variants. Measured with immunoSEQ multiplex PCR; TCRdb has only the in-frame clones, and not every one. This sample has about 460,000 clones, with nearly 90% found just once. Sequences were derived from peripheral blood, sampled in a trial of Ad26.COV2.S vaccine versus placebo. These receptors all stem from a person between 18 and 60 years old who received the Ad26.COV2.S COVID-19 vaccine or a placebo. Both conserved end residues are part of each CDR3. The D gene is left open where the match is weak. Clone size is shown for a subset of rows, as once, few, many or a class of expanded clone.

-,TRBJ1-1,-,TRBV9,CASSVQGQNTEAFF,TGTGCCAGCAGCGTCCAGGGACAGAACACTGAAGCTTTCTTT
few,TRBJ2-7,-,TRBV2,CASSEGLGYEQYF,TGTGCCAGCAGTGAAGGACTAGGCTACGAGCAGTACTTC
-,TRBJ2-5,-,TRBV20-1,CSASRGFTKETQYF,TGCAGTGCTAGTCGAGGGTTTACTAAAGAGACCCAGTACTTC
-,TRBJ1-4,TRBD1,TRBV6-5,CARNPGQGLEKLFF,TGTGCCCGGAACCCGGGACAGGGCCTTGAAAAACTGTTTTTT
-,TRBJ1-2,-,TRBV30,CAWSDPFPSYGYTF,TGTGCCTGGAGTGATCCTTTTCCCTCCTATGGCTACACCTTC
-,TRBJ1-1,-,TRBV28,CASSIGQRNTEAFF,TGTGCCAGCAGTATTGGACAGAGGAACACTGAAGCTTTCTTT
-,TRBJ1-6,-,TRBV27,CASSLRGNYNSPLHF,TGTGCCAGCAGTTTACGAGGAAACTATAATTCACCCCTCCACTTT
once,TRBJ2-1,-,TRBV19,CASRWTRTNEQFF,TGTGCCAGTAGGTGGACGCGAACAAATGAGCAGTTCTTC
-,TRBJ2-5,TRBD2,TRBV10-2,CASRGSGGQETQYF,TGCGCCAGCAGGGGTTCGGGAGGCCAAGAGACCCAGTACTTC
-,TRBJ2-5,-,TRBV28,CASSRPLGGFQETQYF,TGTGCCAGCAGTAGACCTCTAGGGGGTTTCCAAGAGACCCAGTACTTC
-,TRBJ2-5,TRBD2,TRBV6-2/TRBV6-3,CASSSGPGLVYF,TGTGCCAGCAGTAGCGGTCCGGGACTAGTGTACTTC
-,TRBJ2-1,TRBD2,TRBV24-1,CATALAGGGDEQFF,TGTGCCACCGCGTTAGCGGGAGGGGGGGATGAGCAGTTCTTC
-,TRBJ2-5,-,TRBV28,CASSSTGQETQYF,TGTGCCAGCAGTTCTACAGGGCAAGAGACCCAGTACTTC
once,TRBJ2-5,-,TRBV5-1,CASSLVGQETQYF,TGCGCCAGCAGCTTGGTTGGGCAAGAGACCCAGTACTTC
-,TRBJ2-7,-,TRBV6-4,CASIQVYEQYF,TGTGCCAGCATCCAGGTCTACGAGCAGTACTTC
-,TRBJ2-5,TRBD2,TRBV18,CASSPPSGRLGQETQYF,TGTGCCAGCTCACCACCCAGCGGGAGGTTAGGGCAAGAGACCCAGTACTTC
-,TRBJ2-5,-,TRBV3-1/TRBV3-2,CASSQGVGHQETQYF,TGTGCCAGCAGCCAAGGGGTAGGACACCAAGAGACCCAGTACTTC
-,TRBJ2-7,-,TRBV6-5,CASKGGLYEQYF,TGTGCCAGCAAGGGGGGTTTGTACGAGCAGTACTTC
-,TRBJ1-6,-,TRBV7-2,CASSFGLNSPLHF,TGTGCCAGCAGCTTCGGACTGAATTCACCCCTCCACTTT
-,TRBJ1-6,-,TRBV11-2,CASSLGHRANSPLHF,TGTGCCAGCAGCTTGGGACACCGGGCGAATTCACCCCTCCACTTT
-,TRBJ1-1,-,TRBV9,CASSAGGNTEAFF,TGTGCCAGCAGCGCTGGGGGGAACACTGAAGCTTTCTTT
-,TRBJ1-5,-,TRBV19,CASSIGGKGVSNQPQHF,TGTGCCAGTAGTATTGGGGGCAAGGGAGTAAGCAATCAGCCCCAGCATTTT
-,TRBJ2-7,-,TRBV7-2,CASRATGGAPYEQYF,TGTGCCAGCAGGGCGACAGGAGGGGCCCCCTACGAGCAGTACTTC
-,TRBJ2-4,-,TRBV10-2,CARQEGIDKNIQYF,TGCGCCAGACAGGAGGGGATTGACAAAAACATTCAGTACTTC
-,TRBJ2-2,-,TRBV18,CASSPPIGGAGELFF,TGTGCCAGCTCACCACCAATAGGGGGAGCCGGGGAGCTGTTTTTT